The present T cell receptor beta chain was sequenced within a study of T cell responses to AZD1222 COVID-19 vaccine. Unmatched junction bases numbered 5, after V lost 0 bases and J lost 4 bases. The CDR3 length is 15 residues. CDR1 MNHEY and CDR2 SMNVEV come from the germline V gene (reference sequence). Study-level results: Two doses of AZD1222 preceded a rise in Spike-specific TCR breadth and depth. Reportedly, nearly half of unique spike TCRs recognized epitopes outside B.1.351/B.1.1.7 mutations. The donors showed a predominance of white British ancestry and of females, with possible underestimation of clonal diversity. Only a handful of AZD1222 recipients, roughly 6 in all, had baseline seropositivity.

Method: immunoSEQ multiplex PCR; TCRdb's copy keeps in-frame clones and lacks some. The sample holds about 140,000 clones, approximately 90% seen once. About this clone: Its antigen is currently unknown.

The chain uses TRBV27 and TRBJ1-2; 7 bases align to TRBD1. The receptor was isolated from an adult who received the AZD1222 COVID-19 vaccine. The sample in question was peripheral blood, obtained 28 days after the second AZD1222 dose. CDR3 bases: TGTGCCAGCAGTTTATCTCGACAGGGTGTCTATGGCTACACCTTC. Its translation: CASSLSRQGVYGYTF.